Listed below are T cell receptor beta chains from one sample, sequenced in a study of T cells after yellow fever vaccination. A single record per CDR3 protein comes from TCRdb applying MiXCR to the 5' RACE reads. The sample holds around 310,000 distinct CDR3 sequences, approximately 4% seen once. The sample was PBMCs, taken 15 days after the yellow fever booster vaccination. The receptors shown here come from a man aged 18 to 29 who received the YFV17D yellow fever vaccine. Both conserved end residues are part of each CDR3. D genes are given only for firm matches. A row's size may be missing; if present it is once, few, many or a size class.

D gene: -
J gene: TRBJ1-1
clone size: many
V gene: TRBV5-1
CDR3 DNA: TGCGCCAGCAGCTTCCTAGGGGATGGAGCTGAAGCTTTCTTT
CDR3 protein: CASSFLGDGAEAFF

D gene: TRBD1
J gene: TRBJ2-7
clone size: many
V gene: TRBV6-2/TRBV6-3
CDR3 DNA: TGTGCCAGCTCGCCCCGTGGGACAGGCTACGAGCAGTACTTC
CDR3 protein: CASSPRGTGYEQYF

D gene: -
J gene: TRBJ1-6
clone size: many
V gene: TRBV4-3
CDR3 DNA: TGCGCCAGCAGCCAGATAATAGGCGGTGATTCACCCCTCCACTTT
CDR3 protein: CASSQIIGGDSPLHF

D gene: -
J gene: TRBJ2-7
clone size: few
V gene: TRBV7-2
CDR3 DNA: TGTGCCAGCAGCTTAACGCGGGGCACTGCCTACGAGCAGTACTTC
CDR3 protein: CASSLTRGTAYEQYF

D gene: TRBD2
J gene: TRBJ2-5
clone size: -
V gene: TRBV29-1
CDR3 DNA: TGCAGCGTTGGCGGGGGGGAGTATCGCCAAGAGACCCAGTACTTC
CDR3 protein: CSVGGGEYRQETQYF

D gene: -
J gene: TRBJ1-1
clone size: many
V gene: TRBV7-3
CDR3 DNA: TGTGCCAGCAGCTTAGGGGGGAAGAACACTGAAGCTTTCTTT
CDR3 protein: CASSLGGKNTEAFF

D gene: TRBD1
J gene: TRBJ1-6
clone size: many
V gene: TRBV6-5
CDR3 DNA: TGTGCCAGCAGTTTTAGGACAGGGAGGAATTCACCCCTCCACTTT
CDR3 protein: CASSFRTGRNSPLHF

D gene: -
J gene: TRBJ1-2
clone size: many
V gene: TRBV24-1
CDR3 DNA: TGTGCCACCAGTGATCTCGACTCTAACTATGGCTACACCTTC
CDR3 protein: CATSDLDSNYGYTF

D gene: TRBD2
J gene: TRBJ2-1
clone size: few
V gene: TRBV7-2
CDR3 DNA: TGTGCCAGCAGCATATTTAGCGGGGGGGCGAATGAGCAGTTCTTC
CDR3 protein: CASSIFSGGANEQFF

D gene: -
J gene: TRBJ2-7
clone size: many
V gene: TRBV9
CDR3 DNA: TGTGCCAGCAGCGTAGCTCAGGAGTCCTACGAGCAGTACTTC
CDR3 protein: CASSVAQESYEQYF

D gene: TRBD2
J gene: TRBJ2-3
clone size: many
V gene: TRBV5-1
CDR3 DNA: TGCGCCAGCAGCTTGGGGGCTAGCGGGGTCACAGATACGCAGTATTTT
CDR3 protein: CASSLGASGVTDTQYF

D gene: -
J gene: TRBJ1-1
clone size: -
V gene: TRBV6-5
CDR3 DNA: TGTGCCAGCAGTTCCGGCTTGGGATCCACTGAAGCTTTCTTT
CDR3 protein: CASSSGLGSTEAFF

D gene: -
J gene: TRBJ2-5
clone size: few
V gene: TRBV4-1
CDR3 DNA: TGCGCCAGCAGTGGGGGGGGGGCTAGGGGAGAGACCCAGTACTTC
CDR3 protein: CASSGGGARGETQYF

D gene: -
J gene: TRBJ2-3
clone size: many
V gene: TRBV18
CDR3 DNA: TGTGCCAGCTCACCGGACGGACGAATCACAGATACGCAGTATTTT
CDR3 protein: CASSPDGRITDTQYF